The 27 T cell receptor beta chains below come from one sample, sequenced in a study of beta chain features in type 1 diabetes. Sequenced material consisted of expressed TCRB transcripts (all of the isolated RNA was reverse transcribed). Sequencing was performed with immunoSEQ multiplex PCR; in TCRdb, only in-frame clones are kept and a portion is missing. Of 350,000 to 400,000 clones in the sample, over 13% were seen once. The sample taken for sequencing was naive CD4+ T cells from blood. These receptors all come from a woman in her late teens or twenties in good health.

The chain couples TRBV14 to TRBJ1-5; no reliable D call. Trimming left V 0 bases short and J 4 bases short, with 4 bases between. The CDR3 runs to 13 residues. In germline, CDR1 is SGHDN, CDR2 FVKESK. CDR3 nucleotide sequence: TGTGCCAGCAGCCAAGATACAAATCAGCCCCAGCATTTT. Translation gives CASSQDTNQPQHF.

This clone was seen more than once but under ten times. The chain links TRBV30 to TRBJ2-1; 8 nucleotides agree with TRBD1. The V gene end was trimmed by 1 base and the J gene end by 7 bases; junction bases not matched to a gene: 3. The germline CDR1 and CDR2 sequences are GTSNPN and SVGIG (reference sequence). This CDR3 is 13 amino acids long. Written as DNA, the CDR3 is TGTGCCTGGAGTGGGACAGGGAAAAATGAGCAGTTCTTC. This gives the protein CAWSGTGKNEQFF.

The chain carries TRBV5-6 and TRBJ2-6, with D perhaps matching TRBD1 (6 bases). The CDR3 is 15 amino acids. V lost 0 bases and J 2 bases, leaving 6 bases between the germline ends. Looked up from germline, CDR1 is SGHDT and CDR2 is YYEEEE. The CDR3: CASSLEGAGANVLTF. The CDR3, as DNA: TGTGCCAGCAGCTTGGAGGGGGCTGGGGCCAACGTCCTGACTTTC.

This clone was counted a few times. The rearrangement links TRBV7-2 to TRBJ2-5, with a tentative D call TRBD2 (6 bases). Trimming removed 5 bases at V and 5 bases at J, with 15 bases between. Germline V gene sequence: CDR1 SGHTA, CDR2 FQGNSA. There are 14 residues in the CDR3. The CDR3 reads CASSPTRGRETQYF. DNA for the CDR3: TGTGCCAGCAGCCCCACTAGAGGGAGGGAGACCCAGTACTTC. The full variable domain, its missing parts supplied by reference TRBV7-2 and TRBJ2-5, is GAGVSQSPSNKVTEKGKDVELRCDPISGHTALYWYRQSLGQGLEFLIYFQGNSAPDKSGLPSDRFSAERTGGSVSTLTIQRTQQEDSAVYLCASSPTRGRETQYFGPGTRLLVL.

The gene calls are TRBV4-1 and TRBJ2-7; 11 bases line up with TRBD1. Trimming cost V 2 bases and J 2 bases; bases outside gene matches: 5. Germline assignment: CDR1 MGHRA and CDR2 YSYEKL. The CDR3 spans 16 residues. Here the CDR3 DNA reads TGCGCCAGCAGCCAAACTCGGACAGGGGGCCCCTACGAGCAGTACTTC. It is translated as CASSQTRTGGPYEQYF.

As to this clone: The sample has other DNA sequences that encode this CDR3 too. V is TRBV28 and J is TRBJ1-5, with TRBD1 as a possible D gene (5 bases). Germline loops: CDR1 MDHEN, CDR2 SYDVKM. The CDR3 totals 12 residues. Trimming stripped 7 bases from V and 7 bases from J, with 11 bases between. The CDR3 is CASTPGIQPQHF. As DNA, the CDR3 is TGTGCCAGCACTCCAGGGATCCAGCCCCAGCATTTT.

This clone has only a few counts. The V and J genes are TRBV10-3 and TRBJ2-1, with D perhaps matching TRBD2 (6 bases). The CDR3 is 13 residues long. CDR1 and CDR2 from the germline V gene are ENHRY and SYGVKD. V gave up 4 bases and J gave up 4 bases, with 8 bases separating them. The CDR3 DNA is TGTGCCATCAGTGTTGCGGGGTACAATGAGCAGTTCTTC. Residues: CAISVAGYNEQFF.

This rearrangement joins TRBV9 to TRBJ2-3, with 8 bases that match TRBD1. V shed 3 bases, J shed 4 bases, and the junction held 4 bases outside the gene matches. The CDR3 sequence is 14 residues long. The germline V gene has CDR1 SGDLS and CDR2 YYNGEE. CDR3 amino acids: CASSARTGSDTQYF. CDR3 nucleotides: TGTGCCAGCAGCGCAAGGACAGGGTCAGATACGCAGTATTTT. Filled out from reference TRBV9 and TRBJ2-3, the complete variable domain reads DSGVTQTPKHLITATGQRVTLRCSPRSGDLSVYWYQQSLDQGLQFLIQYYNGEERAKGNILERFSAQQFPDLHSELNLSSLELGDSALYFCASSARTGSDTQYFGPGTRLTVL.

V and J are TRBV7-2 and TRBJ1-5; 7 bases match TRBD1. Germline assignment: CDR1 SGHTA and CDR2 FQGNSA. This CDR3 is 14 amino acids long. V trimming: 5 bases; J trimming: 1 base; junction bases outside the gene matches: 2. CDR3: CASSEGASNQPQHF. The CDR3 DNA sequence: TGTGCCAGCAGCGAGGGGGCAAGCAATCAGCCCCAGCATTTT.

This clone was seen a handful of times. This sequence joins TRBV7-2 and TRBJ2-7; D is perhaps TRBD1 (5 bases). Per the germline V gene, CDR1 is SGHTA and CDR2 is FQGNSA. V was trimmed by 1 base and J by 9 bases, leaving 13 bases between them. CDR3 size: 13 residues. The CDR3 spells CASSLGLQTGQYF. As DNA, the CDR3 is TGTGCCAGCAGCTTAGGACTCCAAACAGGGCAGTACTTC.

This sequence joins TRBV29-1 and TRBJ2-1; possibly TRBD2 for D (5 bases). The CDR3 runs 14 residues. Germline V lookup: CDR1 SQVTM, CDR2 ANQGSEA. V lost 3 bases and J lost 0, with 9 bases in between. Here the CDR3 reads CSVDQRSSYNEQFF. DNA of the CDR3: TGCAGCGTTGATCAGCGGAGCTCCTACAATGAGCAGTTCTTC.

V usage is TRBV15 and J usage is TRBJ1-1; perhaps TRBD1 as D (6 bases). CDR1 is LNHNV, CDR2 YYDKDF, per germline (reference sequence). V shed 3 bases and J shed 12 bases, with 20 bases lying between them. The length of the CDR3 is 14 residues. CDR3 sequence: CATSRDSPPYPTFF. The CDR3 nucleotides read TGTGCCACCAGCAGGGACAGCCCCCCGTACCCGACTTTCTTT.

The chain's CDR3 is CASSQAPPDREYEQYF. The CDR3 DNA is TGTGCCAGCAGCCAAGCCCCCCCTGACAGGGAATACGAGCAGTACTTC. The chain couples TRBV14 to TRBJ2-7; TRBD1 aligns across 7 bases. Trimming removed 1 base from V and 4 bases from J; junction bases left unmatched: 10. CDR1 is SGHDN and CDR2 is FVKESK in the germline V gene. The CDR3 totals 16 residues.

The rearrangement links TRBV28 to TRBJ2-7; 7 bases line up with TRBD1. V trimming: 6 bases; J trimming: 3 bases; junction bases outside the gene matches: 5. Germline lookup yields CDR1 MDHEN and CDR2 SYDVKM. This CDR3 contains 13 residues. CDR3 coding DNA: TGTGCCAGCAGGACTACAGGGGACTACGAGCAGTACTTC. As protein: CASRTTGDYEQYF.

This clone has a handful of counts. The chain recombines TRBV10-3 with TRBJ2-5; either TRBD1 or TRBD2 may supply D (5 bases each). Germline V gene data show CDR1 as ENHRY and CDR2 as SYGVKD. The V end lost 4 bases, the J end lost 5 bases, and 14 bases lay between the germline ends. CDR3 length: 14 residues. The CDR3 loop reads CAISGSGPGETQYF. The CDR3 DNA follows: TGTGCCATCAGTGGGTCGGGGCCAGGGGAGACCCAGTACTTC.

The J gene is TRBJ1-2, the V gene TRBV5-1; TRBD1 might be the D (5 bases). V dropped 2 bases and J dropped 10 bases, with 9 bases sitting between them. The CDR3 is 11 residues long. The germline CDR1 and CDR2 sequences are SGHRS and YFSETQ. The CDR3 spells CASSFRGAYTF. For the CDR3, the DNA is TGCGCCAGCAGCTTTCGCGGGGCCTACACCTTC.

The chain has TRBV5-1 and TRBJ2-5; 10 nucleotides align to TRBD2. V gave up 4 bases and J gave up 2 bases; unmatched junction bases: 8. Germline CDR1 reads SGHRS; CDR2 reads YFSETQ. The CDR3 runs to 16 residues. This CDR3 reads CASSVRTSGTQETQYF. The CDR3, as DNA: TGCGCCAGCAGCGTCCGGACTAGCGGAACACAAGAGACCCAGTACTTC. Full variable domain (rest looked up from reference TRBV5-1 and TRBJ2-5): KAGVTQTPRYLIKTRGQQVTLSCSPISGHRSVSWYQQTPGQGLQFLFEYFSETQRNKGNFPGRFSGRQFSNSRSEMNVSTLELGDSALYLCASSVRTSGTQETQYFGPGTRLLVL.

This chain joins TRBV14 and TRBJ2-7, with D perhaps matching TRBD2 (5 bases). V lost 0 bases to trimming and J lost 4 bases, with 7 bases between them. Germline CDR1 is SGHDN and CDR2 is FVKESK. The CDR3 length is 13 residues. CDR3 amino acids: CASSQDERYEQYF. The CDR3, as DNA: TGTGCCAGCAGCCAAGATGAGCGGTACGAGCAGTACTTC.

This chain connects TRBV15 to TRBJ1-3, with unresolved D. The CDR3 sequence is 15 residues long. The germline V and J ends were trimmed by 0 bases and 0 bases, with 6 bases remaining between them. Per germline, CDR1 LNHNV and CDR2 YYDKDF (reference sequence). CDR3 DNA sequence: TGTGCCACCAGCAGAGACAGGATCTCTGGAAACACCATATATTTT. Translating it yields CATSRDRISGNTIYF.

J is TRBJ2-2 and V is TRBV2, with D possibly TRBD2 on 6 matching bases. The V gene's germline CDR1 is SNHLY and CDR2 FYNNEI. Between the trimmed V and J ends, which lost 3 bases and 5 bases, there was a span of 10 bases. The CDR3 is 14 amino acids. The CDR3 bases are TGTGCCAGCAGTGACGATGGGAGGACCGGGGAGCTGTTTTTT. Its translation: CASSDDGRTGELFF.

J is TRBJ2-7 and V is TRBV15, with D possibly being TRBD1 (6 bases). Germline assignment: CDR1 LNHNV and CDR2 YYDKDF (reference sequence). The CDR3 is 14 amino acids. V was shortened by 1 base and J by 3 bases, with 10 bases between the two germline ends. The DNA for the CDR3 is TGTGCCACCAGCAGAGGACAGGACTTCTACGAGCAGTACTTC. This sequence encodes CATSRGQDFYEQYF. The full variable domain, in which reference TRBV15 and TRBJ2-7 provide the parts outside the CDR3, is DAMVIQNPRYQVTQFGKPVTLSCSQTLNHNVMYWYQQKSSQAPKLLFHYYDKDFNNEADTPDNFQSRRPNTSFCFLDIRSPGLGDTAMYLCATSRGQDFYEQYFGPGTRLTVT.

This clone was counted a few times. The chain recombines TRBV2 with TRBJ1-2; TRBD1 agrees at 7 bases. The V gene's germline CDR1 is SNHLY and CDR2 FYNNEI. This CDR3 comprises 14 residues. J lost 2 bases, V lost 6 bases, and 6 bases had no gene match. This CDR3 reads CASRRQGRNYGYTF. The CDR3 DNA reads TGTGCCAGCAGAAGACAGGGAAGAAACTATGGCTACACCTTC.

This clone has a handful of counts. The rearrangement joins TRBV30 to TRBJ1-1; no firm D call. This CDR3 comprises 17 residues. Trimming pared 3 bases from V and 6 bases from J, leaving 26 bases between. Germline CDR1 is GTSNPN and CDR2 is SVGIG (reference sequence). The CDR3 sequence is CAWSQIRGSSRKAEAFF. DNA for the CDR3: TGTGCCTGGAGCCAGATCCGGGGAAGCAGCCGAAAAGCTGAAGCTTTCTTT.

This clone was picked up a small number of times. The chain recombines TRBV2 with TRBJ1-2; possibly TRBD1 for D (6 bases). The CDR3 is 13 residues long. Trimming removed 2 bases from V and 8 bases from J, with 12 bases in between. Germline-derived CDR1 and CDR2 are SNHLY and FYNNEI. Here the CDR3 DNA reads TGTGCCAGCAGTGAAAGACAGGTAGAAGGCTACACCTTC. This gives the protein CASSERQVEGYTF.

In its sample, this clone was seen a few times. The chain combines TRBV7-2 with TRBJ2-5; 8 bases are a match to TRBD1. Trimming took 5 bases from V and 4 from J; bases not matched to a gene: 9. This CDR3 region has 15 residues. Germline V gene lookup returns CDR1 SGHTA and CDR2 FQGNSA. For the CDR3, the DNA is TGTGCCAGCAGCAGCCTGCGGACAGGGTTAGAGACCCAGTACTTC. It specifies CASSSLRTGLETQYF.

The sample holds a few counts of this clone. The gene calls are TRBV19 and TRBJ1-1; D is undetermined. V was cut by 3 bases and J by 3 bases, with 11 bases left in between. There are 14 residues in the CDR3. Germline CDR1 reads LNHDA; CDR2 reads SQIVND (reference sequence). DNA of the CDR3: TGTGCCAGTAGTATCCGACCCGGGGACACTGAAGCTTTCTTT. Amino acid sequence: CASSIRPGDTEAFF.

This clone has just a few counts. The V and J genes are TRBV29-1 and TRBJ2-5; D unresolved. Trimming removed 4 bases from V and 4 bases from J, with 7 bases in between. Germline V gene lookup returns CDR1 SQVTM and CDR2 ANQGSEA. The CDR3 runs 11 residues. CDR3 sequence: CSVAVGETQYF. CDR3 nucleotides: TGCAGCGTTGCAGTTGGAGAGACCCAGTACTTC.